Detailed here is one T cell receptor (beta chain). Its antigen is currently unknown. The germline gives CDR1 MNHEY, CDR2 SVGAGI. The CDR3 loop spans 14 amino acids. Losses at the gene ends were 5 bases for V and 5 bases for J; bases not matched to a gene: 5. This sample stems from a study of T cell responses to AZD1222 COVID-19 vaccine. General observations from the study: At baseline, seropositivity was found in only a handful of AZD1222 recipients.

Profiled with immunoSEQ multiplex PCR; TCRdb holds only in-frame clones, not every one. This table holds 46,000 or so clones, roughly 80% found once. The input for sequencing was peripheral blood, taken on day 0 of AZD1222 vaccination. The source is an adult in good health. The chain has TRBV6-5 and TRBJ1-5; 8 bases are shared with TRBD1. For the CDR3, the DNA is TGTGCCAGCAGTCTCTTGGACAGGGATCAGCCCCAGCATTTT. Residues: CASSLLDRDQPQHF.